These 8 T cell receptor beta chains share one sample of origin, sequenced in a study of CXCR3-negative and CXCR3-positive naive CD8 T cells. It was by 5' RACE with UMI labels that the TRB cDNA libraries were prepared. TCRdb re-called the 5' RACE reads; one entry per CDR3 protein, DNA not given. The table for this sample gives under 50,000 distinct CDR3 sequences. Sequencing was done on a sample of naive CXCR3- CD8+ T cells from blood. Subset denoted: CD45RO-CCR7+CD27+CD95- naive CD8+ T cells lacking CXCR3 (TNR3-). The receptors come from a human donor in good health. Some clones in this sample may be carry-over from other donors' samples.

The chain has TRBV29-1 and TRBJ2-2; absent DNA, TCRdb's TRBD2 call cannot be checked. There are 12 residues in the CDR3. From germline, CDR1 is SQVTM and CDR2 ANQGSEA. The CDR3 protein is CSALKATGELFF.

The V call is TRBV30, the J call TRBJ2-1. The CDR3 covers 11 residues. Per germline, CDR1 GTSNPN and CDR2 SVGIG (reference sequence). This chain's CDR3 is CAWKVNNEQFF.

This rearrangement joins TRBV13 to TRBJ2-3; TCRdb's assignment of TRBD2 cannot be checked, as there is no DNA. In germline, CDR1 is PRHDT, CDR2 FYEKMQ (reference sequence). CDR3 length: 17 residues. CDR3: CASLIRTSGSNTDTQYF.

The rearrangement joins TRBV27 to TRBJ2-5; lacking DNA, the TRBD1 call made by TCRdb goes unchecked. The CDR3 consists of 14 residues. Germline CDR1 and CDR2: MNHEY and SMNVEV (reference sequence). CDR3 loop: CASSSRQDQETQYF.

J is TRBJ2-3 and V is TRBV6-5. Germline CDR1 MNHEY, CDR2 SVGAGI. The CDR3 length is 13 residues. The CDR3 loop is CASSYARLDTQYF.

The V and J genes are TRBV19 and TRBJ2-1. The germline V gene has CDR1 LNHDA and CDR2 SQIVND (reference sequence). The CDR3 length is 14 residues. The CDR3 protein is CASSTGSSYNEQFF.

This rearrangement joins TRBV5-1 to TRBJ2-1; TCRdb's D call of TRBD2 is untestable without DNA. The length of the CDR3 is 17 residues. Germline CDR1 reads SGHRS; CDR2 reads YFSETQ. The CDR3 is CASSQRTSGARTNEQFF.

The chain combines TRBV29-1 with TRBJ2-1. CDR3 length equals 11 residues. Looked up from germline, CDR1 is SQVTM and CDR2 is ANQGSEA. Here the CDR3 reads CSGVWGIEQFF.